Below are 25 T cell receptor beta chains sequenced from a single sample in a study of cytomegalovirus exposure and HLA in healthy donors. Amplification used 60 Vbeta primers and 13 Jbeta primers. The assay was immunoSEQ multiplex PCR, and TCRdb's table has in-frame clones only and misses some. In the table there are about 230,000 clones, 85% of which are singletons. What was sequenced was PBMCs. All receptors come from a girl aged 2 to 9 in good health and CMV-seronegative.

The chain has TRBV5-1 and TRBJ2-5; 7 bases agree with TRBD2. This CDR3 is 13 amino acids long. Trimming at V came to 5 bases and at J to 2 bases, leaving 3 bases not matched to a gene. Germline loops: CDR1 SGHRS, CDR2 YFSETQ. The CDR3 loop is CASRRRGQETQYF. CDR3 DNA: TGCGCCAGCAGACGGCGGGGGCAAGAGACCCAGTACTTC.

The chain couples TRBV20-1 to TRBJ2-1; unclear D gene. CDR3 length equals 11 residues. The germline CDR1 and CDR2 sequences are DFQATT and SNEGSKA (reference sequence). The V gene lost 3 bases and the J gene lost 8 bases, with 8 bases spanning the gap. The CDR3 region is CSASVVDEQFF. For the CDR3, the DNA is TGCAGTGCTAGTGTCGTAGATGAGCAGTTCTTC.

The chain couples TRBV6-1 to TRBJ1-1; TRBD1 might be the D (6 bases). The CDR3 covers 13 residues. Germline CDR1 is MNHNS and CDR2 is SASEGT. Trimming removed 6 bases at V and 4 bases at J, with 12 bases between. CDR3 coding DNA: TGTGCCAGCAGGGACTGGACAGTCACTGAAGCTTTCTTT. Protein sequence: CASRDWTVTEAFF.

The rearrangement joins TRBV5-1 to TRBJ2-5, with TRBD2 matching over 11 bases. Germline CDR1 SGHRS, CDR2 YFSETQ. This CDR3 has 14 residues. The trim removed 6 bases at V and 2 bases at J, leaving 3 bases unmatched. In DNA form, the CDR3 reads TGCGCCAGCAAACTAGCGGGGGATCAAGAGACCCAGTACTTC. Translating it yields CASKLAGDQETQYF.

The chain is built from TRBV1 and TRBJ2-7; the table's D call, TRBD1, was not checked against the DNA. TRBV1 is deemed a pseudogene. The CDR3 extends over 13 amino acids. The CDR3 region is CTSSQGQKNEQYF. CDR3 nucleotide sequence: TGCACCAGCAGCCAGGGACAGAAAAACGAGCAGTACTTC.

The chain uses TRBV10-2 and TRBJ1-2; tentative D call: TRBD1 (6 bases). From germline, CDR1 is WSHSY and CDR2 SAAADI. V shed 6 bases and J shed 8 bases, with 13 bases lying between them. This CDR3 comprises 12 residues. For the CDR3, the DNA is TGCGCCAGCAGGGGGGCCGCCCGGGGCTACACCTTC. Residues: CASRGAARGYTF.

The CDR3 is CASSLEGAKNIQYF. DNA for the CDR3: TGCGCCAGCAGCTTGGAGGGGGCAAAAAACATTCAGTACTTC. V gene TRBV5-1 combines with J gene TRBJ2-4; 7 nucleotides agree with TRBD1. CDR3 length: 14 amino acids. Germline V lookup: CDR1 SGHRS, CDR2 YFSETQ. V trimming: 0 bases; J trimming: 4 bases; junction bases outside the gene matches: 1.

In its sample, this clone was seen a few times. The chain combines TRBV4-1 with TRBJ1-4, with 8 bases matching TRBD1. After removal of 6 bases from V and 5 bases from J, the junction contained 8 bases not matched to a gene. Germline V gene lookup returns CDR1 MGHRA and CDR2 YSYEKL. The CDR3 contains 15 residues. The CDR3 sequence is CASSPPGGLNEKLFF. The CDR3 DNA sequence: TGCGCCAGCAGTCCCCCAGGGGGCCTCAATGAAAAACTGTTTTTT.

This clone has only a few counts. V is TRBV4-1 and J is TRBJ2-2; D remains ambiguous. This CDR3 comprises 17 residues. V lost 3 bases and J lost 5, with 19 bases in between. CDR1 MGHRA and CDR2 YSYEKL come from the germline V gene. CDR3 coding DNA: TGCGCCAGCAGCCAGGCGGCAGCCGAACTTTTGACCGGGGAGCTGTTTTTT. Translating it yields CASSQAAAELLTGELFF.

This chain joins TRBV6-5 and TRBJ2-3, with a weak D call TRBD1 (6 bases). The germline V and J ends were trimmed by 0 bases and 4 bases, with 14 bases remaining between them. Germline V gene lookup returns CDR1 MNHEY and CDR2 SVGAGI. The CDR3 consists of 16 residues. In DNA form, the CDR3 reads TGTGCCAGCAGTTACTCCACGGGCAGGGGTTCAGATACGCAGTATTTT. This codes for CASSYSTGRGSDTQYF.

CDR3 loop: CASSFGHSSYEQYF. The CDR3 DNA reads as TGTGCCAGCAGCTTCGGACACTCCTCCTACGAGCAGTACTTC. V gene TRBV7-8 combines with J gene TRBJ2-7; a possible D gene is TRBD1 (5 bases). Germline CDR1 reads SGHVS; CDR2 reads FQNEAQ. Trimming stripped 3 bases from V and 0 bases from J, with 9 bases between. The CDR3 contains 14 residues. The variable domain in full, with the rest retrieved from reference TRBV7-8 and TRBJ2-7, is GAGVSQSPRYKVAKRGQDVALRCDPISGHVSLFWYQQALGQGPEFLTYFQNEAQLDKSGLPSDRFFAERPEGSVSTLKIQRTQQEDSAVYLCASSFGHSSYEQYFGPGTRLTVT.

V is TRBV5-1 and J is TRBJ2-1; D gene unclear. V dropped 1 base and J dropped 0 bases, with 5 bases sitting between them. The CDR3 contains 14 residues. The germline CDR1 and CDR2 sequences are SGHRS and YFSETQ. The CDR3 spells CASSLPGSYNEQFF. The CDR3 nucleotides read TGCGCCAGCAGCTTGCCCGGCTCCTACAATGAGCAGTTCTTC.

The CDR3 sequence is CASSLDSPNQPQHF. The CDR3 coding sequence is TGTGCCAGCAGCCTTGACAGTCCTAATCAGCCCCAGCATTTT. The V gene is TRBV11-2, the J gene TRBJ1-5, with a possible D match to TRBD1 (5 bases). Trimming removed 5 bases from V and 4 bases from J, with 12 bases in between. The CDR3 is 14 amino acids. The germline gives CDR1 SGHAT, CDR2 FQNNGV.

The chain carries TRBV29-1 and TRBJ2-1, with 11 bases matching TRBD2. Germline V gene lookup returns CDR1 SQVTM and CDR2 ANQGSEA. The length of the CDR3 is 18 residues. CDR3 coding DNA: TGCACCTCGTCCGAGGCGGGACTAGCGGTTAGCTCCTACAATGAGCAGTTCTTC. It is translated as CTSSEAGLAVSSYNEQFF.

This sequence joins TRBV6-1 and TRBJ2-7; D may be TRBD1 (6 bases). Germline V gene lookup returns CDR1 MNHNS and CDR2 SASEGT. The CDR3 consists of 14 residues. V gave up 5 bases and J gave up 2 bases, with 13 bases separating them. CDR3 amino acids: CASSRIKGAYEQYF. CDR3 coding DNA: TGTGCCAGCAGTCGGATCAAGGGGGCCTACGAGCAGTACTTC.

CDR3 sequence reads: CASSLGASGSIHEQYF. For the CDR3, the DNA is TGTGCCAGCAGCTTAGGAGCCAGCGGGAGTATTCACGAGCAGTACTTC. The chain has TRBV7-9 and TRBJ2-7, with 8 positions matching TRBD2. V shed 1 base, J shed 5 bases, and the junction held 10 bases outside the gene matches. CDR1 and CDR2 (germline): SEHNR, FQNEAQ (reference sequence). The CDR3 runs to 16 residues.

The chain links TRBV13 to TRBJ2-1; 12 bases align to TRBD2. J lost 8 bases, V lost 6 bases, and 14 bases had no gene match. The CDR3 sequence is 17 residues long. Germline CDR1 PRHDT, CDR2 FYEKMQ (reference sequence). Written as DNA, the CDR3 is TGTGCCAGCAGTCTTCCTCGACTAGCGGGGGTTTGGGATGAGCAGTTCTTC. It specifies CASSLPRLAGVWDEQFF.

Written as DNA, the CDR3 is TGTGCCAGCAGCTTGGGGGGACAGGGGGGAACTGAAGCTTTCTTT. Its protein product is CASSLGGQGGTEAFF. This chain links TRBV5-4 with TRBJ1-1; 11 bases are shared with TRBD1. With V trimmed by 0 bases and J by 5 bases, 3 bases remained unmatched. CDR1 is SGHNT, CDR2 YYREEE, per germline (reference sequence). This CDR3 is built from 15 residues.

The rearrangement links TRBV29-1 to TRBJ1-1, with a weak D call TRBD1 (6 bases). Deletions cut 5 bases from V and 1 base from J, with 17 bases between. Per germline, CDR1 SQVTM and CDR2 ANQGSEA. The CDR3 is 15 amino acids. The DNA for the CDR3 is TGCAGCGTTTGGGGAGGGGACACCGCGAACACTGAAGCTTTCTTT. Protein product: CSVWGGDTANTEAFF.

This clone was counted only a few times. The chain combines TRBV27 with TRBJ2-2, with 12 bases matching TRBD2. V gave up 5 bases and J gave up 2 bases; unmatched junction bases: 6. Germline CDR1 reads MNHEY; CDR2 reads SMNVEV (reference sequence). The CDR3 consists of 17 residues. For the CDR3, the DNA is TGTGCCAGCAGTCCCCTAGCGGGAGGGCCCAACACCGGGGAGCTGTTTTTT. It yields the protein CASSPLAGGPNTGELFF.

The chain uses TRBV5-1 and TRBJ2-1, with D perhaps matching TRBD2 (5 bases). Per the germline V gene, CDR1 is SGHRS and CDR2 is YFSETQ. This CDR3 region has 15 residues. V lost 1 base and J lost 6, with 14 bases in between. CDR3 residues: CASSLRGKGFNEQFF. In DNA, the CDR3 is TGCGCCAGCAGCTTGCGGGGAAAAGGGTTCAATGAGCAGTTCTTC.

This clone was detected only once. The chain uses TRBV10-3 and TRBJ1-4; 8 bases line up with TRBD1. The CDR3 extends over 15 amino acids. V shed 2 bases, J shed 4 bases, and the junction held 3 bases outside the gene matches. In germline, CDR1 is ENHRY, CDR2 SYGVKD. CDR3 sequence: CAISEPGQVNEKLFF. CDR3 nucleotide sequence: TGTGCCATCAGTGAGCCGGGACAGGTTAATGAAAAACTGTTTTTT.

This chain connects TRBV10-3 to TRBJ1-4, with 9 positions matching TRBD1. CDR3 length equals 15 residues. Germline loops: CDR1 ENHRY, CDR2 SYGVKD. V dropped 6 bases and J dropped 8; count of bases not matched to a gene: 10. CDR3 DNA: TGTGCCATCAGACCGGGACAGGGAGGATTGGAAAAACTGTTTTTT. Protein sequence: CAIRPGQGGLEKLFF.

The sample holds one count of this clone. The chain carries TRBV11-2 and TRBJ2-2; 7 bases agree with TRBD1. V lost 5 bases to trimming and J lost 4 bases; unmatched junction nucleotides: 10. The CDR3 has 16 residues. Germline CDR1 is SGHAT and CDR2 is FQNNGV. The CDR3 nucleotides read TGTGCCAGCAGCCACTTCAGGGGGACAGTCACCGGGGAGCTGTTTTTT. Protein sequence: CASSHFRGTVTGELFF.

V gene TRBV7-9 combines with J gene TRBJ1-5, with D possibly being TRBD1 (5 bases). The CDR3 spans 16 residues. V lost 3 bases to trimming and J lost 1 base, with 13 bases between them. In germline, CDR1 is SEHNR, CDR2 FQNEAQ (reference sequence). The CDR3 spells CASSFVGDGSNQPQHF. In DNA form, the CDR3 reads TGTGCCAGCAGCTTTGTAGGGGATGGGAGCAATCAGCCCCAGCATTTT.